This TCR beta chain originates from a study of tumor-infiltrating lymphocytes in primary liver carcinoma (dated by TCRdb to 2016 to 2017). Regarding the complete study: Hepatocellular carcinoma (four) or combined HCC and intrahepatic cholangiocarcinoma (one) was present in the five patients, who were three men and two women aged 30 to 69 years. The tumors of the five patients were staged as T1-T3 N0M0, with maximum diameters ranging from about 4.2 to 10 cm. Samples yielded roughly 3.65 to 7.5 million productive TCRbeta reads; read depth did not differ significantly between tissue types. TCRbeta repertoire sequencing, expression microarrays and whole-exome sequencing were combined in the study across five regions of each liver tumor, with adjacent normal tissue and blood also included. TCRbeta repertoire sequencing covered some 35 specimens from 5 patients: 25 or so tumor regions, 5 adjacent noncancerous liver tissues and 5 peripheral blood samples. To link TCRbeta repertoire diversity with the local molecular phenotype, the roughly 27 tumor region samples were profiled using Agilent mRNA microarrays. Technical replicate repertoires showed high reproducibility, with mean shared-clone rates about 0.86 and correlation coefficients above 0.95.

Its CDR3 holds 18 amino acids, cysteine through phenylalanine. Only CDR3 DNA remains: 54 bases, in frame from the first base. As encoded in the germline V gene, CDR1 is ENHRY while CDR2 is SYGVKD. Using a constant-region primer and ProtoScript II reverse transcriptase, TCRbeta-specific cDNA was reverse-transcribed from 500 to 650 ng total RNA. Three nested multiplex PCR rounds, following a slightly modified ARM-PCR procedure, were used to build the TCRbeta libraries. Each of the first two PCR rounds ran for approximately 9 cycles and used multiplex TRBV1-TRBV30 forward primers together with a Cbeta reverse primer. Sample barcodes and Illumina adapters were added in a final 25-cycle PCR with Deep VentR polymerase. Before sequencing, amplicons between 200 and 500 bp were purified from gel using a QIAquick gel extraction kit. The TCRbeta amplicons were sequenced with 250-bp paired-end reads on an Illumina HiSeq 2500. In the original analysis: Quality trimming of reads was performed with Trimmomatic v0.33, and paired reads were merged with FLASH v1.2.11 so that full CDR3 sequences could be recovered. MiGEC v1.2.1b assigned V, D and J germline segments to the rearranged TCRbeta sequences. Clonotype statistics and Shannon-Wiener diversity indices were calculated with VDJtools v1.0.0. To cut down on sampling bias, every analysis after diversity analysis relied on just the 250 most abundant clonotypes from each sample. The public reads were quality trimmed at Q25 with fastp and then assembled into clones with MiXCR by TCRdb, keeping productive beta chains. Rows with one shared CDR3 protein collapse into an entry with the most common genes and DNA. TCRdb assigned the V and J calls; the authors' analysis was not used. The sample records 30,000 to 40,000 distinct CDR3 sequences, roughly 74% of which are singletons. Together, the top ten hold 15% to 20% of the sample.

Total RNA and DNA were co-extracted without cell sorting from approximately 20-30 mg of bulk tissue using the AllPrep DNA/RNA mini kit. Five patients with histopathologically diagnosed primary liver carcinoma underwent surgical resection in China between 2015 and 2016. At the time of sampling, the patients were treatment-naive and had chronic HBV infection. Each tumor was sampled at five spatially separated regions: the tumor centre plus the superior, inferior, left-lateral and right-lateral poles. According to histology, viable tumor cells made up more than 75% of every tumor sample. Fresh tumor and adjacent tissue pieces were bisected; one half was stored in RNAlater at -80°C, the other sent for histology. General study outcomes and caveats: Only roughly 7-25% of top clones appeared in all five regions of a tumor, which suggests that tumor-infiltrating T cells are spatially heterogeneous. Pairs of tumor regions showed greater repertoire overlap (mean roughly 35%) than tumor-adjacent pairs (roughly 17%) or tumor-blood pairs (roughly 15%), which is consistent with antigen-driven expansion. Since the samples were bulk and unsorted, there was no way to compare CD4+ and CD8+ T cell repertoires. With just four or five patients in the study, the authors point out that the findings should be validated in a larger study. Because only the TCR beta chain was sequenced and unpaired alpha chains were not captured, true repertoire diversity is likely underestimated. The top 250 clones accounted for a significantly greater share of the repertoire in tumors than in blood (p = 0.039).

Points on this clonotype: Its antigen specificity is not known. Germline and junction disagree at one end, which may indicate a read error.

The sequence links TRBV10-3 to TRBJ1-6; TRBD1 could be the D gene, as 6 bases match. This TCR was sampled from a man aged 35 to 55 with primary liver carcinoma and hepatitis B virus infection. Source material: liver tumor tissue from sampling region 4. Read against the paper, the sample's cell subset or site label means: tumor region T4, right-lateral pole. The nucleotide sequence is TGTATCATCAGTGGGGCGAGCGGGGGCGCGTCTAATAATTCACCGCTCCACTTT. Its product reads: CIISGASGGASNNSPLHF.